This TCR beta chain was captured by sequencing in a study of shared clonotypes between healthy human individuals. V lost 5 bases to trimming and J lost 5 bases; unmatched junction nucleotides: 15. Germline CDR1 is SGHRS and CDR2 is YFSETQ. The CDR3 consists of 16 residues. Sequencing was at deep level. For every subset, genomic DNA was evenly distributed across several immunoSEQ plates. Method: immunoSEQ multiplex PCR; TCRdb's copy keeps in-frame clones and lacks some. The sample has some 500,000 clones, about 96% seen once. Healthy and HIV-negative, the adult donors had no recent acute infections or vaccinations. CD4+ cells yielded CD45RA+ naive and CD45RA-negative memory subsets.

The rearrangement uses TRBV5-1 and TRBJ1-2, with TRBD1 matching 7 bases. The receptor comes from a woman aged 25-40 years in good health. Material: naive CD4+ T cells sorted from blood. Noted subset: CD45RA+ positively selected. The CDR3 reads CASSQGGAPLQYGYTF. CDR3 bases: TGCGCCAGCAGTCAGGGGGGGGCGCCCCTCCAGTATGGCTACACCTTC. Full variable domain (rest looked up from reference TRBV5-1 and TRBJ1-2): KAGVTQTPRYLIKTRGQQVTLSCSPISGHRSVSWYQQTPGQGLQFLFEYFSETQRNKGNFPGRFSGRQFSNSRSEMNVSTLELGDSALYLCASSQGGAPLQYGYTFGSGTRLTVV.